This TCR beta chain derives from a study of T cell changes during pregnancy in multiple sclerosis. Sequenced by immunoSEQ multiplex PCR; TCRdb stores in-frame clones only, minus some. Of about 100,000 clones listed, around 92% are singletons. The sample in question was peripheral blood, obtained before pregnancy. The TCR was taken from a female donor with multiple sclerosis, enrolled in a pregnancy study.

The CDR3 DNA is TGTGCCAGCAGCGTCGGACAGGGGGGACGAGCTTTCTTT. This translates into CASSVGQGGRAFF. The chain links TRBV7-9 to TRBJ1-1; 10 positions agree with TRBD1. The CDR3 is 13 amino acids. Germline V gene sequence: CDR1 SEHNR, CDR2 FQNEAQ (reference sequence). V lost 5 bases and J lost 10; bases outside the gene matches: 7. Full variable domain (rest looked up from reference TRBV7-9 and TRBJ1-1): DTGVSQNPRHKITKRGQNVTFRCDPISEHNRLYWYRQTLGQGPEFLTYFQNEAQLEKSRLLSDRFSAERPKGSFSTLEIQRTEQGDSAMYLCASSVGQGGRAFFGQGTRLTVV.